Following are 28 T cell receptor beta chains from one sample sequenced in a study of Ad26.COV2.S vaccination and SARS-CoV-2 variants. Sequencing used immunoSEQ multiplex PCR; TCRdb keeps in-frame clones, though not all of them. Of 380,000 or so clones listed, roughly 90% are singletons. The treatment: around 19 received Ad26.COV2.S at low or high dose, single or two shots; several received placebo; per-sample allocation not given. Samples were taken on day 63 after the first vaccine or placebo injection. This specimen consisted of peripheral blood, obtained in a trial of Ad26.COV2.S vaccine versus placebo. These receptors were collected from a person between 18 and 65 years old who received the Ad26.COV2.S COVID-19 vaccine or a placebo.

The rearrangement uses TRBV7-9 and TRBJ1-5, with no clear D. This CDR3 contains 12 residues. The V end was cut by 5 bases, the J end by 4 bases, with 6 bases between. Germline assignment: CDR1 SEHNR and CDR2 FQNEAQ (reference sequence). CDR3 sequence (DNA): TGTGCCAGCAGCCGACCTAATCAGCCCCAGCATTTT. It translates to CASSRPNQPQHF.

V gene TRBV7-2 combines with J gene TRBJ1-1; D is perhaps TRBD1 (5 bases). V lost 1 base to trimming and J lost 9 bases, with 12 bases between them. Germline CDR1 reads SGHTA; CDR2 reads FQGNSA. CDR3 size: 13 residues. CDR3 amino acids: CASSLGRELKAFF. The CDR3 DNA is TGTGCCAGCAGCTTAGGCAGGGAGCTCAAAGCTTTCTTT.

This clone was observed a single time. The chain employs TRBV19 and TRBJ2-2, with 7 nucleotides matching TRBD1. There are 17 residues in the CDR3. The V and J ends lost 0 bases and 1 base, in that order; junction bases with no gene match: 5. The V gene's germline CDR1 is LNHDA and CDR2 SQIVND (reference sequence). The CDR3 DNA reads as TGTGCCAGTAGTATAGAAAAGTGGACAGGGAACACCGGGGAGCTGTTTTTT. Its protein product is CASSIEKWTGNTGELFF. The full variable domain, in which reference TRBV19 and TRBJ2-2 provide the parts outside the CDR3, is DGGITQSPKYLFRKEGQNVTLSCEQNLNHDAMYWYRQDPGQGLRLIYYSQIVNDFQKGDIAEGYSVSREKKESFPLTVTSAQKNPTAFYLCASSIEKWTGNTGELFFGEGSRLTVL.

The DNA for the CDR3 is TGTGCCAGCAGTCCTAGCGGAGCATACGAGCAGTACTTC. Protein product: CASSPSGAYEQYF. The J gene is TRBJ2-7, the V gene TRBV25-1, with 7 bases lining up with TRBD2. V lost 5 bases and J lost 4; bases outside the gene matches: 5. CDR3 size: 13 residues. Germline V gene lookup returns CDR1 MGHDK and CDR2 SYGVNS.

This clone occurred once. The chain joins TRBV7-6 to TRBJ2-3, with TRBD1 matching 10 bases. This CDR3 has 17 residues. Germline CDR1 and CDR2: SGHVS and FNYEAQ. The V gene end was trimmed by 5 bases and the J gene end by 0 bases; junction bases not matched to a gene: 8. CDR3 sequence: CASSHDRGPSSTDTQYF. The CDR3 region has the DNA TGTGCCAGCAGCCATGACAGGGGGCCCTCTAGCACAGATACGCAGTATTTT.

The chain carries TRBV15 and TRBJ1-3; D not certain. The V end was cut by 1 base, the J end by 3 bases, with 10 bases between. CDR3 length: 15 residues. Germline CDR1 and CDR2: LNHNV and YYDKDF (reference sequence). In nucleotides, the CDR3 is TGTGCCACCAGCAGAGGAAGGGAATTTGGAAACACCATATATTTT. Its translation: CATSRGREFGNTIYF. Using reference TRBV15 and TRBJ1-3 for the parts outside the CDR3, the full variable domain is DAMVIQNPRYQVTQFGKPVTLSCSQTLNHNVMYWYQQKSSQAPKLLFHYYDKDFNNEADTPDNFQSRRPNTSFCFLDIRSPGLGDTAMYLCATSRGREFGNTIYFGEGSWLTVV.

The genes are TRBV6-2 or TRBV6-3 and TRBJ1-2; D ambiguous. The CDR3 length is 12 residues. V was cut by 2 bases and J by 2 bases, with 3 bases left in between. Germline-derived CDR1 and CDR2 are MNHEY and SVGEGT. Here the CDR3 reads CASSYRNYGYTF. The DNA of the CDR3 is TGTGCCAGCAGTTACCGAAACTATGGCTACACCTTC.

CDR3 DNA sequence: TGTGCCAGCAGTTACTTTCAGGGTCAAGAGACCCAGTACTTC. Protein sequence: CASSYFQGQETQYF. The gene calls are TRBV6-5 and TRBJ2-5; perhaps TRBD1 as D (5 bases). Trimming cost V 1 base and J 2 bases, with 8 bases left between them. The CDR3 length is 14 residues. Looked up from germline, CDR1 is MNHEY and CDR2 is SVGAGI.

The chain uses TRBV27 and TRBJ2-6; 13 nucleotides align to TRBD2. V trimming: 8 bases; J trimming: 10 bases; junction bases outside the gene matches: 5. Germline CDR1 reads MNHEY; CDR2 reads SMNVEV (reference sequence). The CDR3 has 14 amino acids. As DNA, the CDR3 is TGTGCCAGCCGACTAGCGGGAGGACCTAACGTCCTGACTTTC. Its protein product is CASRLAGGPNVLTF. The full variable domain, completed using reference TRBV27 and TRBJ2-6, is EAQVTQNPRYLITVTGKKLTVTCSQNMNHEYMSWYRQDPGLGLRQIYYSMNVEVTDKGDVPEGYKVSRKEKRNFPLILESPSPNQTSLYFCASRLAGGPNVLTFGAGSRLTVL.

This rearrangement joins TRBV5-6 to TRBJ2-7, with 9 bases fitting TRBD1. The CDR3 spans 15 residues. The V and J ends lost 0 bases and 7 bases, in that order; junction bases with no gene match: 8. CDR1 is SGHDT, CDR2 YYEEEE, per germline. CDR3 amino acids: CASSLATGGPREQYF. CDR3 sequence (DNA): TGTGCCAGCAGCTTGGCCACAGGGGGCCCACGGGAGCAGTACTTC.

The J gene is TRBJ1-1, the V gene TRBV10-3; D is uncertain. V dropped 4 bases and J dropped 1 base, with 7 bases sitting between them. The germline gives CDR1 ENHRY, CDR2 SYGVKD. This CDR3 has 13 residues. In DNA form, the CDR3 reads TGTGCCATCAGTGTCTCCGGGAACACTGAAGCTTTCTTT. This translates into CAISVSGNTEAFF.

This clone appeared a few times. The CDR3 region is CASSTTGRGGNQPQHF. Here the CDR3 DNA reads TGTGCCAGCAGTACTACAGGGAGGGGAGGCAATCAGCCCCAGCATTTT. The chain couples TRBV27 to TRBJ1-5, with a weak D call TRBD1 (6 bases). V gave up 5 bases and J gave up 2 bases, with 16 bases separating them. This CDR3 has 16 residues. The germline CDR1 and CDR2 sequences are MNHEY and SMNVEV (reference sequence).

The chain carries TRBV5-6 and TRBJ1-6; unclear D gene. The CDR3 covers 14 residues. Trimming removed 0 bases at V and 11 bases at J, with 12 bases between. CDR1 and CDR2 (germline): SGHDT, YYEEEE. The CDR3 loop is CASSLGQSRPPLHF. The CDR3 region has the DNA TGTGCCAGCAGCTTGGGGCAGTCGAGACCACCCCTCCACTTT.

The rearrangement uses TRBV30 and TRBJ1-4; TRBD1 is a possible D gene (5 bases). The CDR3 totals 11 residues. Germline V gene sequence: CDR1 GTSNPN, CDR2 SVGIG (reference sequence). Trimming removed 1 base from V and 8 bases from J, with 5 bases in between. The DNA for the CDR3 is TGTGCCTGGAGTGGACAGGAAAAACTGTTTTTT. Translation gives CAWSGQEKLFF.

This clone came up a few times. V is TRBV2 and J is TRBJ2-7; no reliable D call. The V end lost 7 bases, the J end lost 2 bases, and 15 bases lay between the germline ends. The CDR3 extends over 14 amino acids. Germline CDR1 and CDR2: SNHLY and FYNNEI. CDR3 sequence: CASKGSRPTYEQYF. As DNA, the CDR3 is TGTGCCAGCAAGGGCAGTCGCCCTACCTACGAGCAGTACTTC.

The chain carries TRBV4-3 and TRBJ1-2; the D is unclear. Germline lookup yields CDR1 LGHNA and CDR2 YSLEER. This CDR3 contains 17 residues. The germline V and J ends were trimmed by 1 base and 3 bases, with 18 bases remaining between them. The CDR3 region is CASSQGPGVEGDYGYTF. The CDR3 DNA is TGCGCCAGCAGCCAAGGTCCCGGGGTGGAGGGAGACTATGGCTACACCTTC.

The genes are TRBV7-9 and TRBJ2-5; weak D call: TRBD1 (6 bases). The CDR3 runs to 14 residues. Trimming shortened V by 2 bases and J by 6 bases, and 13 bases separated the two germline ends. Germline lookup yields CDR1 SEHNR and CDR2 FQNEAQ (reference sequence). CDR3 region: CASSLLVGGKTQYF. In nucleotides, the CDR3 is TGTGCCAGCAGCTTACTGGTAGGGGGAAAGACCCAGTACTTC.

This rearrangement joins TRBV6-2 or TRBV6-3 to TRBJ2-2, with TRBD2 matching over 12 bases. The V gene end was trimmed by 5 bases and the J gene end by 7 bases; junction bases not matched to a gene: 8. Germline assignment: CDR1 MNHEY and CDR2 SVGEGT. This CDR3 comprises 16 residues. The CDR3 sequence: CASSPRLAGDVGELFF. CDR3 sequence (DNA): TGTGCCAGCAGTCCCCGACTAGCGGGAGACGTCGGGGAGCTGTTTTTT.

The genes are TRBV9 and TRBJ1-2; possibly TRBD1 for D (6 bases). Germline assignment: CDR1 SGDLS and CDR2 YYNGEE. V was pared by 3 bases and J by 3 bases, with 12 bases between. The CDR3 sequence is 14 residues long. CDR3 DNA: TGTGCCAGCAGCGCCCTGGGGGGCGACTATGGCTACACCTTC. It is translated as CASSALGGDYGYTF.

The rearrangement links TRBV4-1 to TRBJ2-1, with 10 bases aligning to TRBD2. V lost 4 bases and J lost 13; bases outside the gene matches: 10. The CDR3 length is 14 residues. CDR1 and CDR2 from the germline V gene are MGHRA and YSYEKL. CDR3 residues: CASSLLHERGGQFF. As DNA, the CDR3 is TGCGCCAGCAGCCTACTCCACGAGCGGGGGGGCCAGTTCTTC.

The genes are TRBV19 and TRBJ2-7, with 12 bases aligning to TRBD2. There are 15 residues in the CDR3. Germline-derived CDR1 and CDR2 are LNHDA and SQIVND (reference sequence). V was pared by 2 bases and J by 3 bases, with 2 bases of the junction left unmatched. CDR3 nucleotides: TGTGCCAGTAGTATAAGGACTAGCGGGAACTACGAGCAGTACTTC. Translation gives CASSIRTSGNYEQYF.

This chain connects TRBV6-1 to TRBJ1-5, with TRBD1 identical over 7 bases. After removal of 3 bases from V and 6 bases from J, the junction contained 8 bases not matched to a gene. CDR3 size: 15 residues. CDR1 and CDR2 (germline): MNHNS, SASEGT. This chain's CDR3 is CASSDPTRGLQPQHF. The CDR3 coding sequence is TGTGCCAGCAGTGACCCGACAAGGGGGCTTCAGCCCCAGCATTTT.

The rearrangement links TRBV28 to TRBJ2-2; a weak D match, TRBD2 (6 bases). Germline V gene data show CDR1 as MDHEN and CDR2 as SYDVKM. The V end was cut by 5 bases, the J end by 7 bases, with 20 bases between. The CDR3 runs 16 residues. This CDR3 is CASSPQRVRGIGELFF. In DNA, the CDR3 is TGTGCCAGCAGTCCGCAGCGGGTCCGGGGGATCGGGGAGCTGTTTTTT.

The CDR3 is CASSLDRNSNQPQHF. Here the CDR3 DNA reads TGTGCCAGCAGCCTGGACAGAAACAGCAATCAGCCCCAGCATTTT. This chain connects TRBV7-8 to TRBJ1-5; possibly TRBD1 for D (6 bases). Trimming removed 5 bases from V and 1 base from J, with 12 bases in between. This CDR3 contains 15 residues. The germline gives CDR1 SGHVS, CDR2 FQNEAQ. Based on the CDR3 plus reference TRBV7-8 and TRBJ1-5, the full variable domain is GAGVSQSPRYKVAKRGQDVALRCDPISGHVSLFWYQQALGQGPEFLTYFQNEAQLDKSGLPSDRFFAERPEGSVSTLKIQRTQQEDSAVYLCASSLDRNSNQPQHFGDGTRLSIL.

This clone occurred once. The rearrangement links TRBV27 to TRBJ2-7; D ambiguous. The V gene lost 2 bases and the J gene lost 2 bases, with 7 bases spanning the gap. The CDR3 loop spans 13 amino acids. Germline-derived CDR1 and CDR2 are MNHEY and SMNVEV (reference sequence). The CDR3 loop is CASSLAAPYEQYF. The CDR3 DNA sequence: TGTGCCAGCAGTTTAGCCGCCCCCTACGAGCAGTACTTC.

The V and J genes are TRBV28 and TRBJ2-7; D may be TRBD1 (6 bases). Deletions cut 7 bases from V and 3 bases from J, with 16 bases between. This CDR3 has 14 amino acids. The germline gives CDR1 MDHEN, CDR2 SYDVKM. The CDR3 DNA reads as TGTGCCAGCATTTCGACAGGCGCTAACTACGAGCAGTACTTC. It yields the protein CASISTGANYEQYF.

The V call is TRBV13, the J call TRBJ1-3; the D gene is possibly TRBD1 (6 bases). Germline V CDR1 and CDR2: PRHDT, FYEKMQ (reference sequence). The CDR3 runs to 16 residues. The V and J ends lost 5 bases and 4 bases respectively, with 18 bases between them. The CDR3 spells CASSPPLWDIGNTIYF. DNA for the CDR3: TGTGCCAGCAGCCCGCCCCTTTGGGACATAGGAAACACCATATATTTT.

This clone was detected only once. The chain carries TRBV27 and TRBJ2-7; D is possibly TRBD2 (6 bases). This CDR3 has 15 amino acids. The germline V gene has CDR1 MNHEY and CDR2 SMNVEV (reference sequence). Trimming cost V 4 bases and J 2 bases, with 15 bases left between them. The CDR3 bases are TGTGCCAGCAGTTCCGCCGCGGGATCCCCCTACGAGCAGTACTTC. Amino acid sequence: CASSSAAGSPYEQYF.